The 5 T cell receptor beta chains listed next were all sequenced from one sample in a study of breast tumors, draining lymph nodes, adjacent tissues. Samples came from axillary lymph nodes draining the breast cancer. Each CDR3 protein is one row after TCRdb ran MiXCR on the multiplex PCR reads. The data show over 250,000 distinct CDR3 sequences, roughly 30% seen once. Input material: axillary lymph node tissue. The origin of the receptors is a female donor with breast cancer. Some clones in this sample may be carry-over from other donors' samples.

The rearrangement joins TRBV4-2 to TRBJ2-1; D unclear. With 0 bases removed from V and 8 bases from J, the gap between germline ends came to 14 bases. CDR1 LGHNA and CDR2 YNFKEQ come from the germline V gene. This CDR3 is built from 15 residues. In nucleotides, the CDR3 is TGTGCCAGCAGCCAAGAGCCGCTCCTAGTAGATGAGCAGTTCTTC. This sequence encodes CASSQEPLLVDEQFF.

In regard to this clonotype: The junction and the germline gene differ at one end; a read error may be behind it. This chain's CDR3 is CAIRKAGGPGSLLHF. In DNA, the CDR3 is TGTGCCATCAGAAAGGCTGGGGGTCCAGGTTCACTCCTCCACTTT. The rearrangement links TRBV10-3 to TRBJ1-6, with D tentatively TRBD1 (5 bases). The CDR3 sequence is 15 residues long. Germline CDR1 and CDR2: ENHRY and SYGVKD.

This clonotype was recorded many times. The V call is TRBV5-5, the J call TRBJ2-2; D is possibly TRBD1 or TRBD2 (5 bases each). The germline gives CDR1 SGHKS, CDR2 YYEKEE (reference sequence). The V end lost 1 base, the J end lost 0 bases, and 10 bases lay between the germline ends. The CDR3 runs to 16 residues. The CDR3 nucleotides read TGTGCCAGCAGCTTGAATAGGGACCCGAACACCGGGGAGCTGTTTTTT. Translating gives CASSLNRDPNTGELFF.

This clonotype showed up just a few times. The rearrangement uses TRBV27 and TRBJ2-7; a weak D match, TRBD1 (6 bases). Trimming removed 3 bases from V and 7 bases from J, with 16 bases in between. The CDR3 loop spans 14 amino acids. Germline loops: CDR1 MNHEY, CDR2 SMNVEV (reference sequence). DNA for the CDR3: TGTGCCAGCAGTTTTGCAGGGGCTCCCGGGGAGCAGTACTTC. It translates to CASSFAGAPGEQYF.

Notes on this clonotype: Since the CDR3 does not end with the conserved phenylalanine or tryptophan, this likely comes from a read error. This rearrangement joins TRBV6-6 to TRBJ1-6, with D possibly TRBD1 on 5 matching bases. Trimming cost V 5 bases and J 7 bases, with 15 bases left between them. The CDR3 sequence is 15 residues long. Germline assignment: CDR1 MNHNY and CDR2 SVGAGI (reference sequence). Here the CDR3 reads CASSDAGQGNSPLHL. The CDR3 DNA reads TGTGCCAGCAGTGATGCGGGGCAGGGCAATTCACCCCTCCACCTT.